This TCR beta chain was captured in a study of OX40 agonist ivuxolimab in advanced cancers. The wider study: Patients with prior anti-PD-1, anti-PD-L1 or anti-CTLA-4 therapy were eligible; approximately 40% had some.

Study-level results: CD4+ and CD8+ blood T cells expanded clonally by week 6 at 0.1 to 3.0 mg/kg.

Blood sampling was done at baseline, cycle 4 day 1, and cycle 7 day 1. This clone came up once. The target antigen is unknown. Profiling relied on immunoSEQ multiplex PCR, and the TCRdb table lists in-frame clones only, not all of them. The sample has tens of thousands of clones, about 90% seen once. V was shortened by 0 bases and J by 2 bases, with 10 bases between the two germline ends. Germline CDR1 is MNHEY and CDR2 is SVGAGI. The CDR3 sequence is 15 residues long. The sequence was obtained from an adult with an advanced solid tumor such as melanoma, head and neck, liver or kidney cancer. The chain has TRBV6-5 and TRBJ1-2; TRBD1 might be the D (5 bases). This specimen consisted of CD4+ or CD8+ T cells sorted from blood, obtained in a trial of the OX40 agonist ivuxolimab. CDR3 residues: CASSYSAHRNYGYTF. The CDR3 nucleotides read TGTGCCAGCAGTTACTCTGCTCACAGGAACTATGGCTACACCTTC.